This T cell receptor beta chain was obtained from a study of cytomegalovirus exposure and HLA in healthy donors. CDR3 length: 13 residues. Germline V gives CDR1 LNHNV, CDR2 YYDKDF (reference sequence). Trimming shortened V by 2 bases and J by 1 base, and 5 bases separated the two germline ends. Assay: immunoSEQ multiplex PCR; the TCRdb copy retains only in-frame clones and omits some. The sample yields 300,000 to 400,000 clones, about nine tenths seen once. Sequenced material: PBMCs. This receptor was identified in a young woman in good health and CMV-seronegative. The rearrangement joins TRBV15 to TRBJ2-5; unclear D gene. The CDR3, as DNA: TGTGCCACCAGCAGACCGGGCCAAGAGACCCAGTACTTC. This encodes CATSRPGQETQYF.